One sample yielded the 29 T cell receptor beta chains listed below, sequenced in a study of blood T cell repertoires in COVID-19. Produced via immunoSEQ multiplex PCR; TCRdb's table is partial and in-frame only. Seen here are 94,000 or so clones, around 83% observed once, and the top ten hold roughly 25%. The sample consisted of peripheral blood. The receptor source for this set is a man in his sixties with acute or convalescent COVID-19.

This clone was detected only a few times. This chain links TRBV7-9 with TRBJ2-2, with D perhaps TRBD1 (6 bases). The CDR3 spans 16 residues. Per germline, CDR1 SEHNR and CDR2 FQNEAQ (reference sequence). Trimming took 4 bases from V and 7 from J, leaving 19 bases between them. The CDR3 DNA is TGTGCCAGCAGCTCCCCAGGGCCACAGGGCGGCGGGGAGCTGTTTTTT. It translates to CASSSPGPQGGGELFF.

This chain connects TRBV5-6 to TRBJ2-7, with D uncertain. Deletions cut 2 bases from V and 0 bases from J, with 12 bases between. CDR1 and CDR2 from the germline V gene are SGHDT and YYEEEE. CDR3 length: 15 amino acids. CDR3 coding DNA: TGTGCCAGCAGCTTCTTCGAGCGAAGCTCCTACGAGCAGTACGTC. Translation gives CASSFFERSSYEQYV.

This chain joins TRBV20-1 and TRBJ2-7; D might be TRBD1 (5 bases). Germline V gene data show CDR1 as DFQATT and CDR2 as SNEGSKA (reference sequence). There are 15 residues in the CDR3. Trimming took off 5 bases at V and 3 bases at J, with 20 bases between the two ends. As DNA, the CDR3 is TGCAGTGCTGGTGAAAGGCAAACAGGCATCTACGAGCAGTACTTC. It is translated as CSAGERQTGIYEQYF.

The rearrangement links TRBV5-1 to TRBJ1-2, with D uncertain. The germline V and J ends were trimmed by 0 bases and 8 bases, with 14 bases remaining between them. Germline V CDR1 and CDR2: SGHRS, YFSETQ. The CDR3 runs to 14 residues. The CDR3 sequence: CASSLALANPGYTF. CDR3 DNA sequence: TGCGCCAGCAGCTTGGCCCTTGCGAACCCGGGCTACACCTTC.

J is TRBJ2-1 and V is TRBV5-5; TRBD1 agrees at 7 bases. V was clipped by 0 bases and J by 12 bases; unmatched bases: 6. The CDR3 loop spans 13 amino acids. Germline-derived CDR1 and CDR2 are SGHKS and YYEKEE (reference sequence). The CDR3 loop is CASSLGTGLLQFF. The CDR3 DNA reads as TGTGCCAGCAGCTTGGGGACAGGTCTTTTGCAGTTCTTC.

This chain links TRBV23-1 with TRBJ1-5; D might be TRBD1 (5 bases). TRBV23-1 is marked as an open reading frame, function uncertain. V was trimmed by 10 bases and J by 8 bases, leaving 21 bases between them. CDR3 length equals 14 residues. CDR3 nucleotides: TGCGCCACCCCCTGGGGCGGGGAAGGGGAGCCCCAGCATTTT. Protein sequence: CATPWGGEGEPQHF.

This chain connects TRBV7-2 to TRBJ2-7, with TRBD2 matching 7 bases. CDR3 length equals 17 residues. CDR1 is SGHTA, CDR2 FQGNSA, per germline. V lost 0 bases to trimming and J lost 4 bases; unmatched junction nucleotides: 12. CDR3: CASSLARAGVGLYEQYF. CDR3 sequence (DNA): TGTGCCAGCAGCTTAGCGCGCGCGGGGGTAGGCTTGTACGAGCAGTACTTC.

V gene TRBV7-2 combines with J gene TRBJ2-3; 8 positions agree with TRBD2. The J segment lost 0 bases and the V segment lost 1 base, leaving 6 bases of the junction unmatched. This CDR3 is built from 17 residues. Germline V gives CDR1 SGHTA, CDR2 FQGNSA. CDR3 coding DNA: TGTGCCAGCAGCTTAGGTCCTAGCGGGCTTAGCACAGATACGCAGTATTTT. Translating gives CASSLGPSGLSTDTQYF.

The gene calls are TRBV12-3 or TRBV12-4 and TRBJ1-6; TRBD1 might be the D (6 bases). This CDR3 has 13 amino acids. The V end was cut by 5 bases, the J end by 11 bases, with 13 bases between. The CDR3 reads CASSTRTVTPLHF. For the CDR3, the DNA is TGTGCCAGCAGTACCCGGACAGTGACACCCCTCCACTTT.

The chain has TRBV5-6 and TRBJ2-3; 8 bases fit TRBD1. In germline, CDR1 is SGHDT, CDR2 YYEEEE. The length of the CDR3 is 14 residues. Unmatched junction bases numbered 5, after V lost 5 bases and J lost 3 bases. The CDR3 DNA reads TGTGCCAGCAGGGCGGACAGGGATACAGATACGCAGTATTTT. It yields the protein CASRADRDTDTQYF.

This rearrangement joins TRBV28 to TRBJ1-1; 8 positions agree with TRBD1. J gave up 1 base and V 6 bases, and 13 bases lay outside the gene matches. The CDR3 has 17 amino acids. CDR1 is MDHEN and CDR2 is SYDVKM in the germline V gene. This chain's CDR3 is CASSPPRTGRTNTEAFF. The DNA for the CDR3 is TGTGCCAGCAGCCCCCCTCGGACAGGGCGTACGAACACTGAAGCTTTCTTT.

V gene TRBV6-5 combines with J gene TRBJ1-3, with 7 bases that match TRBD1. The CDR3 has 15 amino acids. Germline CDR1 is MNHEY and CDR2 is SVGAGI. Trimming removed 5 bases from V and 0 bases from J; junction bases left unmatched: 4. DNA for the CDR3: TGTGCCAGCAGTACGGACAGGAGCTCTGGAAACACCATATATTTT. It codes for CASSTDRSSGNTIYF.

A single count supports this clone. CDR3 protein: CASSYSPPGIANEQFF. CDR3 coding DNA: TGTGCCAGCAGTTACTCGCCTCCGGGGATCGCCAATGAGCAGTTCTTC. V gene TRBV6-5 combines with J gene TRBJ2-1, with D possibly TRBD2 on 5 matching bases. The V gene's germline CDR1 is MNHEY and CDR2 SVGAGI. The CDR3 runs 16 residues. Trimming took off 0 bases at V and 6 bases at J, with 15 bases between the two ends.

This clone was counted between two and nine times. The chain employs TRBV10-3 and TRBJ1-1; D is perhaps TRBD1 (6 bases). Germline V lookup: CDR1 ENHRY, CDR2 SYGVKD. With 7 bases removed from V and 11 bases from J, the gap between germline ends came to 23 bases. The CDR3 is 14 residues long. The CDR3 loop is CAINPKGVGAHAFF. Written as DNA, the CDR3 is TGTGCCATCAACCCAAAGGGGGTGGGGGCGCATGCTTTCTTT.

This sequence joins TRBV6-5 and TRBJ2-1; D is possibly TRBD2 (7 bases). This CDR3 spans 15 amino acids. CDR1 MNHEY and CDR2 SVGAGI come from the germline V gene. Trimming removed 6 bases from V and 9 bases from J, with 21 bases in between. CDR3 nucleotide sequence: TGTGCCAGCAGGCTACGAGGGGGGGGCGGCGGTGAGCAGTTCTTC. This translates into CASRLRGGGGGEQFF.

This rearrangement joins TRBV19 to TRBJ2-2, with D tentatively TRBD1 (5 bases). CDR1 is LNHDA, CDR2 SQIVND, per germline (reference sequence). Trimming left V 3 bases short and J 5 bases short, with 13 bases between. The CDR3 has 15 amino acids. The chain's CDR3 is CASSITQGRTGELFF. CDR3 DNA sequence: TGTGCCAGTAGTATCACGCAGGGTAGGACCGGGGAGCTGTTTTTT.

The chain carries TRBV5-4 and TRBJ2-3, with 12 bases lining up with TRBD2. The germline V gene has CDR1 SGHNT and CDR2 YYREEE (reference sequence). Trimming took 4 bases from V and 6 from J; bases not matched to a gene: 6. The CDR3 extends over 15 amino acids. In DNA form, the CDR3 reads TGTGCCAGCAGCCGAACTAGCGGGGGGCCGGATACGCAGTATTTT. Translated, it gives CASSRTSGGPDTQYF.

This clone was recorded once. The CDR3 reads CASSSRGRENIQYF. In DNA form, the CDR3 reads TGTGCCAGTAGTTCCAGGGGAAGGGAAAACATTCAGTACTTC. This chain connects TRBV19 to TRBJ2-4; a weak D match, TRBD1 (6 bases). Trimming left V 5 bases short and J 5 bases short, with 13 bases between. CDR3 size: 14 residues. CDR1 and CDR2 from the germline V gene are LNHDA and SQIVND (reference sequence).

This chain connects TRBV5-1 to TRBJ2-7, with 8 bases that match TRBD2. Trimming removed 2 bases from V and 2 bases from J; junction bases left unmatched: 9. The CDR3 contains 16 residues. CDR1 and CDR2 (germline): SGHRS, YFSETQ. In DNA, the CDR3 is TGCGCCAGCAGCTTTGGAGTTCGGGGGGGTCCCTACGAGCAGTACTTC. As protein: CASSFGVRGGPYEQYF.

This rearrangement joins TRBV7-6 to TRBJ1-6; D is uncertain. Germline V gives CDR1 SGHVS, CDR2 FNYEAQ. Trimming cost V 1 base and J 8 bases, with 15 bases left between them. This CDR3 is built from 16 residues. CDR3 amino acids: CASSLGTENFYSPLHF. Here the CDR3 DNA reads TGTGCCAGCAGCTTAGGAACAGAGAATTTTTATTCACCCCTCCACTTT.

This clone was observed a single time. This chain links TRBV29-1 with TRBJ1-5; 8 nucleotides match TRBD1. With 4 bases clipped from V and 5 bases from J, the junction kept 7 bases outside the gene matches. Germline values: CDR1 SQVTM, CDR2 ANQGSEA. The CDR3 length is 14 residues. CDR3 coding DNA: TGCAGCGTTGTTGGTCCAGGGGGCGATCAGCCCCAGCATTTT. Protein product: CSVVGPGGDQPQHF.

The V and J genes are TRBV30 and TRBJ1-1; a possible D gene is TRBD1 (6 bases). Trimming left V 2 bases short and J 5 bases short, with 15 bases between. CDR3 size: 14 residues. Germline assignment: CDR1 GTSNPN and CDR2 SVGIG (reference sequence). CDR3 region: CAWSWLAGVTEAFF. CDR3 DNA sequence: TGTGCCTGGAGTTGGTTGGCAGGGGTTACTGAAGCTTTCTTT.

Only one count was recorded for this clone. The rearrangement links TRBV5-1 to TRBJ2-3; D may be TRBD2 (5 bases). Trimming removed 4 bases from V and 4 bases from J, with 16 bases in between. This CDR3 is 15 amino acids long. Germline V gene sequence: CDR1 SGHRS, CDR2 YFSETQ. In DNA form, the CDR3 reads TGCGCCAGCAGCCTTGGGTTGGAAGCGGCAGATACGCAGTATTTT. Protein sequence: CASSLGLEAADTQYF.

V usage is TRBV28 and J usage is TRBJ2-3, with a tentative D call TRBD1 (6 bases). Between the trimmed V and J ends, which lost 8 bases and 2 bases, there was a span of 17 bases. The CDR3 totals 15 residues. The germline V gene has CDR1 MDHEN and CDR2 SYDVKM. CDR3 DNA: TGTGCCAGCCCCCCGAGGGGACAACTCACAGATACGCAGTATTTT. Translating gives CASPPRGQLTDTQYF.

This sequence joins TRBV7-2 and TRBJ1-5; the match to TRBD1 covers 7 bases. Germline trimming cut 1 base from V and 0 bases from J; bases unmatched to any gene: 3. The CDR3 runs to 16 residues. CDR1 SGHTA and CDR2 FQGNSA come from the germline V gene. CDR3 in amino acids: CASSLGAGGSNQPQHF. The CDR3 DNA is TGTGCCAGCAGCTTAGGGGCAGGGGGTAGCAATCAGCCCCAGCATTTT.

The chain combines TRBV28 with TRBJ1-2; no clear D gene. This CDR3 has 12 residues. Trimming removed 2 bases at V and 13 bases at J, with 14 bases between. Germline CDR1 reads MDHEN; CDR2 reads SYDVKM. CDR3 in amino acids: CASSLIVGELTF. CDR3 in DNA: TGTGCCAGCAGTTTAATAGTTGGGGAGCTCACCTTC.

The V and J genes are TRBV18 and TRBJ2-5, with TRBD1 identical over 7 bases. In germline, CDR1 is KGHSH, CDR2 LQKENI. This CDR3 spans 14 amino acids. The V gene end was trimmed by 6 bases and the J gene end by 6 bases; junction bases not matched to a gene: 10. CDR3 nucleotides: TGTGCCAGCTCGCCCCGACAGGGTGAGAAGACCCAGTACTTC. Protein product: CASSPRQGEKTQYF.

In nucleotides, the CDR3 is TGTGCCAGCAGCTTAGTCTGGGACAGGGAACAGAACACTGAAGCTTTCTTT. This translates into CASSLVWDREQNTEAFF. The gene calls are TRBV7-9 and TRBJ1-1; 9 nucleotides line up with TRBD1. This CDR3 is 17 amino acids long. From germline, CDR1 is SEHNR and CDR2 FQNEAQ (reference sequence). Germline trimming cut 1 base from V and 1 base from J; bases unmatched to any gene: 7.

Worth noting for this clone: The same CDR3 can be traced to other DNA sequences in this sample. The J gene is TRBJ1-2, the V gene TRBV5-4, with D unresolved. CDR3 length: 12 amino acids. The germline V gene has CDR1 SGHNT and CDR2 YYREEE (reference sequence). Deletions cut 2 bases from V and 6 bases from J, with 8 bases between. CDR3 amino acids: CASSFLVNGYTF. As DNA, the CDR3 is TGTGCCAGCAGCTTTTTAGTAAATGGCTACACCTTC.